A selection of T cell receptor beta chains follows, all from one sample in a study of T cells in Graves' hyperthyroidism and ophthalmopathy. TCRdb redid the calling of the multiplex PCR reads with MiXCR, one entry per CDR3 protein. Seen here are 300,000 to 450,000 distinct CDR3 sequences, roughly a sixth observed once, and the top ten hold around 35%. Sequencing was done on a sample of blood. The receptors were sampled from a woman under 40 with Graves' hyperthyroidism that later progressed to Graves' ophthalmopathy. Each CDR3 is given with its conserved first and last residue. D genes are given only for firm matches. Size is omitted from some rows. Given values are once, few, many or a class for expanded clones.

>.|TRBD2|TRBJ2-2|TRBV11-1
TGTGCCAGCAGGTTGGGGGGGACGAACACCGGGGAGCTGTTTTTT
CASRLGGTNTGELFF
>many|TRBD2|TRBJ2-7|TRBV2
TGTGCCAGCAGTCTGGGACTAGCGGACCGGAGACAGTACTTC
CASSLGLADRRQYF
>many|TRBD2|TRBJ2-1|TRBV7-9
TGTGCCAGCAGCGACACAGGGGCGAAAGGACTAGCGGGAGAATGGAATGAGCAGTTCTTC
CASSDTGAKGLAGEWNEQFF
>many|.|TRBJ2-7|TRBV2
TGTGCCAGCAGTGAAATGGGTACGGGTGAGCAGTACTTC
CASSEMGTGEQYF
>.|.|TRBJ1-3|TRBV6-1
TGTGCCAGCAGTGAAGGTTGGAAAGCCGGCAGCTCTGGAAACACCATATATTTT
CASSEGWKAGSSGNTIYF
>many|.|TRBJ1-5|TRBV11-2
TGTGCCAGCAGCTTAGATCGAGGGCAGCCCCAGCATTTT
CASSLDRGQPQHF
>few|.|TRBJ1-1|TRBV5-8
TGTGCCAGCAGCTTGCAGGGGACCCGGAACACTGAAGCTTTCTTT
CASSLQGTRNTEAFF
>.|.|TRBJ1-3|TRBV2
TGTGCCAGCAGTGAGGGAATAGGGACGGGAAACTCTGGAAACACCATATATTTT
CASSEGIGTGNSGNTIYF
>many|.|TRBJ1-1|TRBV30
TGTGCCTGGTCTTTACCGGGGCCGCGGAAGGCTTTCTTT
CAWSLPGPRKAFF
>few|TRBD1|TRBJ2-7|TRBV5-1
TGCGCCAGCATGACAGGGGGATCGAGCTCCTACGAGCAGTACTTC
CASMTGGSSSYEQYF
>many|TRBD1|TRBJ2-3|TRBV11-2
TGTGCCAGCAGCTTCGACAGGGCCGATTATACGCAGTATTTT
CASSFDRADYTQYF
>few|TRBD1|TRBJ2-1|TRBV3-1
TGTGCCAGCACCGGGACAGGGATCCGCGATGAGCAGTTCTTC
CASTGTGIRDEQFF
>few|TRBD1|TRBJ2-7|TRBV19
TGTGCCACTAGCCGTATAAGGGGACAGGGGAGTGGCGAGCAGTACTTC
CATSRIRGQGSGEQYF
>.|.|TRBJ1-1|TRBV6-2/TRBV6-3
TGTGCCAGCAGCATTACAGGGAATGAAGCTTTCTTT
CASSITGNEAFF
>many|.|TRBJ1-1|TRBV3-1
TGTGCCAGCAGGGGGATTGGGGGAGGAAGGACTGGAGCTTTCTTT
CASRGIGGGRTGAFF
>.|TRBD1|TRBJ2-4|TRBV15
TGTGCCACCAGCAGAGATGGGGGGACAGGGAAAAACATTCAGTACTTC
CATSRDGGTGKNIQYF
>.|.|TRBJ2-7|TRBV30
TGTGCCTGGCGATTGGCCTCCTACGAGCAGTACTTC
CAWRLASYEQYF
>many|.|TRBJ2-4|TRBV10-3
TGTGCCATCAGTGACAAGGGGTCAAACATTCAGTACTTC
CAISDKGSNIQYF
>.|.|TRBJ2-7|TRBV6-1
TGTGCCAGCGGCGGGACAGAGTCCTACGAGCAGTACTTC
CASGGTESYEQYF
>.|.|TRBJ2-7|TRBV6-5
TGTGCCAGCAGTTACACCAGATACGAGCAGTACTTC
CASSYTRYEQYF
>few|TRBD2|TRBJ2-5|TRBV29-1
TGCAGCGTTGAATTGCAACTAGCGGAACAAGGGACCCAGTACTTC
CSVELQLAEQGTQYF
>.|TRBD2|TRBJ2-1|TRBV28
TGTGCCAGCAGGCCCGGGACTAGCGGAAACTCCTACAATGAGCAGTTCTTC
CASRPGTSGNSYNEQFF
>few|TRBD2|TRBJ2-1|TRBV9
TGTGCCAGCAGCGTAGAGGGACTATCTGGCAATGAGCAGTTCTTC
CASSVEGLSGNEQFF
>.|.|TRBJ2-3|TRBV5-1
TGCGCCAGCAGCCCTGGAGGAGATTACACAGATACGCAGTATTTT
CASSPGGDYTDTQYF